Listed below are T cell receptor beta chains from one sample, sequenced in a study of identical twins. TCRdb reprocessed the 5' RACE reads with MiXCR, giving one entry per CDR3 protein. The table has 1.5 million or so distinct CDR3 sequences, about 31% seen once. What was sequenced was cord blood. These receptors were collected from a newborn girl in good health. CDR3s include the opening cysteine and the closing phenylalanine or tryptophan. D genes are given only for firm matches. Size is stated for part of the rows, as once, few or many counts, or as a class when the clone is expanded.

>TRBV27|few|NA|TRBJ2-1
CASSLTGRDSYNEQFF
TGTGCCAGCAGTTTGACAGGGAGGGACTCCTACAATGAGCAGTTCTTC
>TRBV2|once|NA|TRBJ2-5
CASSTAPGETQYF
TGTGCCAGCAGTACAGCCCCCGGTGAGACCCAGTACTTC
>TRBV20-1|few|TRBD1|TRBJ1-6
CSAPDRGNSPLHF
TGCAGTGCCCCGGACAGGGGGAATTCACCCCTCCACTTT
>TRBV12-3/TRBV12-4|NA|TRBD1|TRBJ2-5
CASSLGQGGRETQYF
TGTGCCAGCAGTCTGGGACAGGGTGGGAGAGAGACCCAGTACTTC
>TRBV19|NA|NA|TRBJ1-5
CASSLIYGSGTSNQPQHF
TGTGCCAGTAGTCTCATATACGGGAGTGGAACTAGCAATCAGCCCCAGCATTTT
>TRBV19|few|NA|TRBJ1-2
CASSMRGFRGYTF
TGTGCCAGTAGTATGAGGGGCTTTCGTGGCTACACCTTC
>TRBV7-2|NA|NA|TRBJ1-1
CASSMVRGGLRLNTEAFF
TGTGCCAGCAGCATGGTTAGGGGGGGGCTAAGATTGAACACTGAAGCTTTCTTT
>TRBV10-3|NA|TRBD1|TRBJ1-1
CAISESGDRGEAFF
TGTGCCATCAGTGAGTCTGGAGACAGGGGGGAAGCTTTCTTT
>TRBV29-1|many|NA|TRBJ1-1
CSVEETRNTEAFF
TGCAGCGTTGAAGAGACAAGGAACACTGAAGCTTTCTTT
>TRBV7-8|NA|NA|TRBJ2-1
CASSLVLATYNEQFF
TGTGCCAGCAGCTTAGTCCTAGCAACCTACAATGAGCAGTTCTTC
>TRBV28|NA|NA|TRBJ2-7
CASSLTWVSSYEQYF
TGTGCCAGCAGCTTGACATGGGTGAGCTCCTACGAGCAGTACTTC
>TRBV5-1|many|NA|TRBJ2-1
CASSLIGDEQFF
TGCGCCAGCAGCTTGATAGGTGATGAGCAGTTCTTC
>TRBV12-3/TRBV12-4|NA|NA|TRBJ1-5
CASSALGQPQHF
TGTGCCAGCAGTGCCCTTGGGCAGCCCCAGCATTTT
>TRBV7-9|few|NA|TRBJ1-1
CASRQTTVNTEAFF
TGTGCCAGCAGACAGACGACAGTGAACACTGAAGCTTTCTTT
>TRBV28|NA|NA|TRBJ2-3
CASSLSRSQSGDTQYF
TGTGCCAGCAGTTTATCCAGGTCCCAGAGCGGGGATACGCAGTATTTT
>TRBV20-1|NA|NA|TRBJ1-2
CSARDIMDDGYTF
TGCAGTGCTAGAGATATAATGGACGATGGCTACACCTTC
>TRBV18|NA|NA|TRBJ1-1
CASSPVPTRGTEAFF
TGTGCCAGCTCACCAGTCCCAACCCGGGGGACTGAAGCTTTCTTT
>TRBV3-1|NA|TRBD2|TRBJ2-1
CASSQGPFKGLAIWNEQFF
TGTGCCAGCAGCCAAGGACCATTTAAGGGACTAGCCATTTGGAATGAGCAGTTCTTC
>TRBV20-1|NA|NA|TRBJ1-2
CSALRHNYGYTF
TGCAGTGCCCTGAGACATAACTATGGCTACACCTTC
>TRBV10-3|many|NA|TRBJ1-2
CAISQKQGLYGYTF
TGTGCCATCAGTCAGAAACAGGGCCTCTATGGCTACACCTTC
>TRBV7-2|few|NA|TRBJ1-6
CASSLAGYLLSPLHF
TGTGCCAGCAGCTTAGCAGGGTACTTACTATCACCCCTCCACTTT
>TRBV10-3|NA|NA|TRBJ1-5
CAISGVSGNQPQHF
TGTGCCATCAGTGGGGTGTCCGGCAATCAGCCCCAGCATTTT
>TRBV6-6|NA|TRBD1|TRBJ1-1
CASSYRSDREYGAFF
TGTGCCAGCAGTTACCGAAGCGACAGGGAATACGGAGCTTTCTTT
>TRBV3-1|once|NA|TRBJ2-1
CASGYLNGEFEQFF
TGTGCCAGCGGCTACCTAAACGGCGAGTTTGAGCAGTTCTTC
>TRBV12-3/TRBV12-4|NA|TRBD2|TRBJ2-5
CASIGLGQETQYF
TGTGCCAGCATCGGACTAGGCCAAGAGACCCAGTACTTC